The clone carrying this TCR beta chain was seen a handful of times. Its antigen is not known. This entry is derived from a study of beta chain features in type 1 diabetes. Study at large: Healthy donors resembled patients in age, gender and cell yields. Overall study results and limits: Shorter TCRB CDR3s, moderately but significantly so, marked every one of the four CD4+ subsets in Type 1 diabetes patients.

Germline CDR1 and CDR2: SEHNR and FQNEAQ (reference sequence). V lost 4 bases, J lost 0 bases, and 9 bases lay in between. The CDR3 loop spans 15 amino acids. Isolated RNA was reverse transcribed in full, so expressed TCRB transcripts were sequenced. Only in-frame clones appear in the TCRdb table, and some are missing; sequencing was by immunoSEQ multiplex PCR. The table records about 650,000 clones, around an eighth of them present only once. Sequencing input: naive CD4+ T cells from blood. The TCR was taken from a man aged 25-45 years with type 1 diabetes. The chain recombines TRBV7-9 with TRBJ2-2; possibly TRBD1 for D (6 bases). CDR3 protein: CASSSAGANTGELFF. In DNA, the CDR3 is TGTGCCAGCAGCTCCGCAGGGGCGAACACCGGGGAGCTGTTTTTT.